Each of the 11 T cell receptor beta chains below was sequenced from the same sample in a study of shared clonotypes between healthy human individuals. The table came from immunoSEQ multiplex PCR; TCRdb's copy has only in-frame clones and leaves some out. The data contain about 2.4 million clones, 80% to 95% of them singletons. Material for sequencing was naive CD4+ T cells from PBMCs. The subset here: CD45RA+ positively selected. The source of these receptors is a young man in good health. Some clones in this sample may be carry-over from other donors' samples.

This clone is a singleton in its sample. The CDR3 DNA reads as TGTGCCAGCAGCCCCCGGACAGGCACAGAGACCCAGTACTTC. Amino acid sequence: CASSPRTGTETQYF. V usage is TRBV7-2 and J usage is TRBJ2-5; 7 nucleotides align to TRBD1. The V gene's germline CDR1 is SGHTA and CDR2 FQGNSA. The V gene end was trimmed by 5 bases and the J gene end by 4 bases; junction bases not matched to a gene: 7. The CDR3 spans 14 residues.

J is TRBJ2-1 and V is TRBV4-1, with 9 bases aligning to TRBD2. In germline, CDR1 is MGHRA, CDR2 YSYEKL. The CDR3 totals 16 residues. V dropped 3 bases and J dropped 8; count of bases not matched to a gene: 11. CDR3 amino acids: CASSQTPSGVRDEQFF. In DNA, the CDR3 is TGCGCCAGCAGCCAGACTCCTAGCGGGGTGCGAGATGAGCAGTTCTTC.

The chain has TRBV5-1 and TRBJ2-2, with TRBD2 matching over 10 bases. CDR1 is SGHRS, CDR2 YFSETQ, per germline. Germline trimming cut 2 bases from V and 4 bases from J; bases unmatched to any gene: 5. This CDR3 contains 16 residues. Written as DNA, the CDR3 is TGCGCCAGCAGCTTTCAAGCGGGAGGGGGCACCGGGGAGCTGTTTTTT. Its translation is CASSFQAGGGTGELFF. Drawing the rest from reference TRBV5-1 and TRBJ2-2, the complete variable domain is KAGVTQTPRYLIKTRGQQVTLSCSPISGHRSVSWYQQTPGQGLQFLFEYFSETQRNKGNFPGRFSGRQFSNSRSEMNVSTLELGDSALYLCASSFQAGGGTGELFFGEGSRLTVL.

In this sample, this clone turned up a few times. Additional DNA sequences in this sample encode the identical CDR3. The DNA for the CDR3 is TGCGCCAGCAGCTTGGGGGGGCAAAACACTGAAGCTTTCTTT. Amino acids: CASSLGGQNTEAFF. V gene TRBV5-1 combines with J gene TRBJ1-1, with a possible D match to TRBD1 (6 bases). The CDR3 loop spans 14 amino acids. Trimming cost V 0 bases and J 2 bases, with 8 bases left between them. The germline V gene encodes CDR1 SGHRS and CDR2 YFSETQ.

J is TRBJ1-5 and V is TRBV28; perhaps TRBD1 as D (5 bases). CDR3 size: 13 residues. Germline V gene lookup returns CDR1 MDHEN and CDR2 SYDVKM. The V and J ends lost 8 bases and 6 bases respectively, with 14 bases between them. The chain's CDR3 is CASRPRDFQPQHF. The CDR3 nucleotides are TGTGCCAGCCGCCCCCGGGACTTTCAGCCCCAGCATTTT.

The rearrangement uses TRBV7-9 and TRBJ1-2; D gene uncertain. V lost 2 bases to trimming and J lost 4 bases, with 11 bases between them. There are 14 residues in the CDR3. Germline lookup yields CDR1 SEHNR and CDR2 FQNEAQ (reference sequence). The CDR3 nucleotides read TGTGCCAGCAGCTTAACCCAGACGAGCTATGGCTACACCTTC. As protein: CASSLTQTSYGYTF.

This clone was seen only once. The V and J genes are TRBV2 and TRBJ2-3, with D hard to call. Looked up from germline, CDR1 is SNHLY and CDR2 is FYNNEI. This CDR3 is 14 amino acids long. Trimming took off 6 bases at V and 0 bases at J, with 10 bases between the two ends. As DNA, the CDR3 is TGTGCCAGCAGGGTAGAGAGTAGCACAGATACGCAGTATTTT. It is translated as CASRVESSTDTQYF.

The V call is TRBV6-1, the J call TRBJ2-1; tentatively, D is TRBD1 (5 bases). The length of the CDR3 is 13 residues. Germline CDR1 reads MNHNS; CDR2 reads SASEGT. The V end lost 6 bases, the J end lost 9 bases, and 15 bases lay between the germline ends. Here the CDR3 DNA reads TGTGCCAGCAGAGGACATGGGAACCCTGAGCAGTTCTTC. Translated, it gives CASRGHGNPEQFF.

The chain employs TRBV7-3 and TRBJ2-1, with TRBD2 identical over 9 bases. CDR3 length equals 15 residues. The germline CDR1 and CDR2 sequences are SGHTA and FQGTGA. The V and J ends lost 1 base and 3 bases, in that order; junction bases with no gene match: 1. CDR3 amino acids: CASSLRLAVYNEQFF. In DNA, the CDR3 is TGTGCCAGCAGCTTAAGACTAGCGGTCTACAATGAGCAGTTCTTC.

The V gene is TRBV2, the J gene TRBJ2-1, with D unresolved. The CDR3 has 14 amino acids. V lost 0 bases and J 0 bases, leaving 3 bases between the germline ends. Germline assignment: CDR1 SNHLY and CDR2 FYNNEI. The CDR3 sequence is CASSEASSYNEQFF. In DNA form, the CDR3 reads TGTGCCAGCAGTGAAGCGAGCTCCTACAATGAGCAGTTCTTC. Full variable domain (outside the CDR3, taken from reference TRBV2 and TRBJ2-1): EPEVTQTPSHQVTQMGQEVILRCVPISNHLYFYWYRQILGQKVEFLVSFYNNEISEKSEIFDDQFSVERPDGSNFTLKIRSTKLEDSAMYFCASSEASSYNEQFFGPGTRLTVL.

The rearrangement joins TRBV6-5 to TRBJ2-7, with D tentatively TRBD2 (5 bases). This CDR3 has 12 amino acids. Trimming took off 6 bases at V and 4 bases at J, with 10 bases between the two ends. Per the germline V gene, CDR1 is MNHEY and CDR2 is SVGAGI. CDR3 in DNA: TGTGCCAGCAGAAATCGGGGTTACGAGCAGTACTTC. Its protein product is CASRNRGYEQYF.